The 19 T cell receptor beta chains reported below all come from one sample, sequenced in a study of T cell changes during pregnancy in multiple sclerosis. Only in-frame clones appear in the TCRdb table, and some are missing; sequencing was by immunoSEQ multiplex PCR. This sample has about 71,000 clones, with roughly nine tenths found just once. The sample in question was peripheral blood, obtained in the third trimester of pregnancy. The receptors come from a female donor with multiple sclerosis, enrolled in a pregnancy study.

V and J are TRBV9 and TRBJ2-1; 10 bases line up with TRBD2. The CDR3 sequence is 17 residues long. V shed 4 bases, J shed 7 bases, and the junction held 14 bases outside the gene matches. CDR1 is SGDLS and CDR2 is YYNGEE in the germline V gene. The CDR3 loop is CASSSPLSGRALNEQFF. The CDR3 coding sequence is TGTGCCAGCAGCTCACCCCTCAGCGGGAGGGCCTTAAATGAGCAGTTCTTC. Drawing the rest from reference TRBV9 and TRBJ2-1, the complete variable domain is DSGVTQTPKHLITATGQRVTLRCSPRSGDLSVYWYQQSLDQGLQFLIQYYNGEERAKGNILERFSAQQFPDLHSELNLSSLELGDSALYFCASSSPLSGRALNEQFFGPGTRLTVL.

In the case of this clone: Other nucleotide sequences from this sample produce the same CDR3. The CDR3 nucleotides read TGTGCCAGCATGCTGGCCTTCTCTGGGGCCAACGTCCTGACTTTC. It translates to CASMLAFSGANVLTF. The rearrangement uses TRBV27 and TRBJ2-6; D call uncertain. Trimming stripped 7 bases from V and 0 bases from J, with 10 bases between. The CDR3 has 15 amino acids. Germline CDR1 reads MNHEY; CDR2 reads SMNVEV (reference sequence).

The V and J genes are TRBV5-1 and TRBJ2-2; tentatively, D is TRBD1 (8 bases). Germline-derived CDR1 and CDR2 are SGHRS and YFSETQ. Trimming removed 1 base at V and 0 bases at J, with 10 bases between. This CDR3 region has 16 residues. CDR3 sequence reads: CASSLTGGANTGELFF. CDR3 bases: TGCGCCAGCAGCTTGACAGGGGGGGCGAACACCGGGGAGCTGTTTTTT.

The chain has TRBV29-1 and TRBJ2-7; a weak D match, TRBD2 (6 bases). V was trimmed by 6 bases and J by 0 bases, leaving 6 bases between them. CDR1 and CDR2 from the germline V gene are SQVTM and ANQGSEA. The CDR3 is made up of 11 amino acids. CDR3 DNA: TGCAGCGTCGGGAGCTCCTACGAGCAGTACTTC. As protein: CSVGSSYEQYF.

The chain recombines TRBV19 with TRBJ2-4, with TRBD1 matching over 7 bases. The CDR3 contains 16 residues. Germline CDR1 LNHDA, CDR2 SQIVND (reference sequence). V trimming: 5 bases; J trimming: 1 base; junction bases outside the gene matches: 8. CDR3 region: CASSYRGRAAKNIQYF. The CDR3 DNA reads TGTGCCAGTAGTTACAGGGGTCGGGCGGCCAAAAACATTCAGTACTTC.

A remark on this clone: This CDR3 is also generated by other DNA sequences in the sample. This chain links TRBV18 with TRBJ2-5; 15 nucleotides match TRBD2. The CDR3 is 15 amino acids. Looked up from germline, CDR1 is KGHSH and CDR2 is LQKENI. V lost 2 bases and J lost 5; bases outside the gene matches: 0. The chain's CDR3 is CASSPGTSGRETQYF. The DNA for the CDR3 is TGTGCCAGCTCACCAGGGACTAGCGGGAGGGAGACCCAGTACTTC.

This rearrangement joins TRBV28 to TRBJ1-1; D is possibly TRBD1 (5 bases). CDR1 and CDR2 (germline): MDHEN, SYDVKM. V lost 8 bases and J lost 5, with 12 bases in between. The CDR3 length is 12 residues. The CDR3 DNA reads as TGTGCCAGCCATAGACGGACAACTGAAGCTTTCTTT. The encoded protein is CASHRRTTEAFF.

This chain uses TRBV14 with TRBJ2-7; TRBD1 matches at 9 bases. The CDR3 spans 13 residues. CDR1 and CDR2 (germline): SGHDN, FVKESK. Losses at the gene ends were 6 bases for V and 6 bases for J; bases not matched to a gene: 6. CDR3 DNA sequence: TGTGCCAGCAGTTGGGGACAGGGCCCCGAGCAGTACTTC. As protein: CASSWGQGPEQYF.

The chain combines TRBV7-9 with TRBJ2-1, with 9 bases aligning to TRBD2. The ends lost 4 bases at V and 6 bases at J; junction bases unmatched: 13. The length of the CDR3 is 17 residues. Germline V gene sequence: CDR1 SEHNR, CDR2 FQNEAQ (reference sequence). The CDR3 is CASSSQGRGGRANEQFF. The CDR3 DNA sequence: TGTGCCAGCAGCTCCCAAGGCCGAGGCGGGAGGGCCAATGAGCAGTTCTTC.

The chain links TRBV7-2 to TRBJ2-7, with TRBD2 matching 10 bases. CDR1 is SGHTA, CDR2 FQGNSA, per germline. J was trimmed by 5 bases and V by 1 base; bases with no gene match: 14. The CDR3 is 18 residues long. CDR3 DNA sequence: TGTGCCAGCAGCTTAGGGGTTGGAACAAGCGGGAGGGCCCACGAGCAGTACTTC. Encoded protein: CASSLGVGTSGRAHEQYF.

The J gene is TRBJ2-1, the V gene TRBV19; D is unclear. With 3 bases removed from V and 10 bases from J, the gap between germline ends came to 10 bases. The CDR3 has 12 residues. CDR1 and CDR2 (germline): LNHDA, SQIVND (reference sequence). The CDR3 coding sequence is TGTGCCAGTAGTATTCCCCGTCGGGAGCAGTTCTTC. Translated, it gives CASSIPRREQFF.

The V call is TRBV18, the J call TRBJ1-2; D call uncertain. V was shortened by 0 bases and J by 2 bases, with 7 bases between the two germline ends. This CDR3 is 14 amino acids long. Germline lookup yields CDR1 KGHSH and CDR2 LQKENI. CDR3 coding DNA: TGTGCCAGCTCACCACCTCAGGCGAACTATGGCTACACCTTC. Translation gives CASSPPQANYGYTF.

The genes are TRBV4-3 and TRBJ1-2; no definite D call. V was shortened by 2 bases and J by 4 bases, with 11 bases between the two germline ends. CDR1 and CDR2 from the germline V gene are LGHNA and YSLEER. This CDR3 is 14 amino acids long. CDR3 nucleotide sequence: TGCGCCAGCAGCCAAAGCATGGGAGGCTATGGCTACACCTTC. It encodes CASSQSMGGYGYTF.

The chain combines TRBV29-1 with TRBJ2-7; TRBD1 matches at 8 bases. The CDR3 runs 15 residues. The germline gives CDR1 SQVTM, CDR2 ANQGSEA. J lost 1 base, V lost 7 bases, and 12 bases had no gene match. The DNA for the CDR3 is TGCAGCGCTACCACCGGGACAGGTCGATCCTACGAGCAGTACTTC. Translated, it gives CSATTGTGRSYEQYF.

V and J are TRBV6-4 and TRBJ2-1; 9 bases agree with TRBD1. Germline V gene lookup returns CDR1 MRHNA and CDR2 SNTAGT. CDR3 length equals 13 residues. The J segment lost 9 bases and the V segment lost 6 bases, leaving 6 bases of the junction unmatched. The CDR3 region is CASSRTGVTEQFF. The CDR3 DNA sequence: TGTGCCAGCAGCCGGACAGGGGTAACTGAGCAGTTCTTC.

The chain has TRBV4-3 and TRBJ1-3; no reliable D call. The CDR3 extends over 16 amino acids. Germline CDR1 LGHNA, CDR2 YSLEER. V was clipped by 0 bases and J by 0 bases, with 9 bases between them. CDR3 bases: TGCGCCAGCAGCCAAGATCACGGGATCTCTGGAAACACCATATATTTT. It encodes CASSQDHGISGNTIYF.

The rearrangement joins TRBV9 to TRBJ2-1, with 8 bases lining up with TRBD2. The CDR3 sequence is 15 residues long. Trimming cost V 3 bases and J 0 bases; bases outside gene matches: 2. Germline assignment: CDR1 SGDLS and CDR2 YYNGEE. The CDR3 spells CASSGSGSSYNEQFF. Written as DNA, the CDR3 is TGTGCCAGCAGCGGAAGCGGGAGCTCCTACAATGAGCAGTTCTTC.

The V gene is TRBV25-1, the J gene TRBJ1-1; 8 bases are shared with TRBD1. V was clipped by 6 bases and J by 0 bases; unmatched bases: 3. CDR3 length: 14 amino acids. Germline V CDR1 and CDR2: MGHDK, SYGVNS. The CDR3 protein is CASRSTGVNTEAFF. CDR3 DNA: TGTGCCAGCAGGTCGACAGGGGTGAACACTGAAGCTTTCTTT. The full variable domain, in which reference TRBV25-1 and TRBJ1-1 provide the parts outside the CDR3, is EADIYQTPRYLVIGTGKKITLECSQTMGHDKMYWYQQDPGMELHLIHYSYGVNSTEKGDLSSESTVSRIRTEHFPLTLESARPSHTSQYLCASRSTGVNTEAFFGQGTRLTVV.

The chain joins TRBV27 to TRBJ2-7, with 9 positions matching TRBD1. The CDR3 spans 16 residues. Looked up from germline, CDR1 is MNHEY and CDR2 is SMNVEV (reference sequence). After removal of 5 bases from V and 5 bases from J, the junction contained 13 bases not matched to a gene. In nucleotides, the CDR3 is TGTGCCAGCAGTCCAATACAGGGGGCTGGTTCCAACGAGCAGTACTTC. Its translation: CASSPIQGAGSNEQYF.